This T cell receptor (beta chain) was observed in a study of glioma-infiltrating T cells after dendritic cell vaccination. Time point meaning: after dendritic cell vaccination, including at tumor progression/relapse. About this clone: Antigen unknown.

This table comes from immunoSEQ multiplex PCR, and its TCRdb copy is limited to in-frame clones, with some not included. The sample shows some 90,000 clones, more than 80% of them seen only once. The germline V gene has CDR1 SGHVS and CDR2 FNYEAQ. Trimming took off 5 bases at V and 0 bases at J, with 17 bases between the two ends. The CDR3 is 17 residues long. Broader study findings: Survival was not directly related to TCR clonality in these patients.

Material: blood, obtained after dendritic cell vaccination. This receptor was obtained from a human donor with glioblastoma. The chain is built from TRBV7-6 and TRBJ2-1; maybe TRBD1 (6 bases). The DNA for the CDR3 is TGTGCCAGCAGCCTCTACCGACAGGTTAGCTCCTACAATGAGCAGTTCTTC. This translates into CASSLYRQVSSYNEQFF.